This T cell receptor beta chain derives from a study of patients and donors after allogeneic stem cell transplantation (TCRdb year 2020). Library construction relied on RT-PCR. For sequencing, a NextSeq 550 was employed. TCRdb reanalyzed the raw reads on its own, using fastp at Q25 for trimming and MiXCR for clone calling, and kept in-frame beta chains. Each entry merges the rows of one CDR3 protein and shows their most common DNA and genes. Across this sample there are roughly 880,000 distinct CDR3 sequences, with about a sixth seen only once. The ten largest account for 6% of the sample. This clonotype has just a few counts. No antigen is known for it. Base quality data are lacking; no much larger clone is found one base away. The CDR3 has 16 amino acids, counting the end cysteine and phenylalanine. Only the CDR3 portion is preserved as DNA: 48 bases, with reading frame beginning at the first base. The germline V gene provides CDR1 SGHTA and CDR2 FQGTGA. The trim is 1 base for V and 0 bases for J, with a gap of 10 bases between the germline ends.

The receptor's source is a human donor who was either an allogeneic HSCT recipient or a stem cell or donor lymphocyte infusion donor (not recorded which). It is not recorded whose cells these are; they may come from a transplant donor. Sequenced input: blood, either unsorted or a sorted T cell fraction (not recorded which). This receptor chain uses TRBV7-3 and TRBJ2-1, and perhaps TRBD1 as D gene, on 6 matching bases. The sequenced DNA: TGTGCCAGCAGCTTAAATCAGGGGAGCTCCTACAATGAGCAGTTCTTC. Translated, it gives CASSLNQGSSYNEQFF.